These T cell receptor beta chains were read from a single sample in a study of shared clonotypes between healthy human individuals. Profiled with immunoSEQ multiplex PCR; TCRdb holds only in-frame clones, not every one. The data contain about 2 million clones, roughly 95% of them singletons. The sequenced sample consisted of naive CD8+ T cells sorted from blood. The receptors originated from a man between 18 and 35 years old in good health. The CDR3 runs from the conserved cysteine through the conserved F or W. Fields, in order: clone size, V gene, D gene, J gene, CDR3 DNA, CDR3 protein. The D gene is left open where the match is weak. A clone size is listed for some rows: how often the clone was seen (once, few, many), or a class if it is expanded.

>once|TRBV9|TRBD1|TRBJ1-6
TGTGCCAGCGGGACAGGGTCAGATAATTCACCCCTCCACTTT
CASGTGSDNSPLHF
>-|TRBV7-9|-|TRBJ2-2
TGTGCCAGCAGCTTATCAGAGGCCGGGGAGCTGTTTTTT
CASSLSEAGELFF
>-|TRBV5-4|TRBD1|TRBJ2-1
TGTGCCAGCAGCCCCCTACAGGGGTTCGATGAGCAGTTCTTC
CASSPLQGFDEQFF
>-|TRBV27|-|TRBJ2-1
TGTGCCAGCAGATTCGTTAGAGGCTATGAGCAGTTCTTC
CASRFVRGYEQFF
>-|TRBV7-8|-|TRBJ1-5
TGTGCCAGCAGCCCGGACAGCGATAGCAATCAGCCCCAGCATTTT
CASSPDSDSNQPQHF
>-|TRBV10-2|-|TRBJ1-1
TGCGCCAGCAGTATGACCCGGAGGACTGAAGCTTTCTTT
CASSMTRRTEAFF
>-|TRBV12-5|-|TRBJ2-7
TGTGCTAGTGGTACTCCGGACAGTTCCTACGAGCAGTACTTC
CASGTPDSSYEQYF
>-|TRBV5-1|TRBD1|TRBJ2-7
TGCGCCAGCAGCTTTGCAGCGACAGGGGCAGGGGAGCAGTACTTC
CASSFAATGAGEQYF
>-|TRBV5-1|-|TRBJ1-1
TGCGCCAGCAGCTTCGGAACTGAAGCTTTCTTT
CASSFGTEAFF
>-|TRBV4-1|TRBD2|TRBJ2-1
TGCGCCAGCAGCCAAGAGCGGGGGGGCCTCGATGAGCAGTTCTTC
CASSQERGGLDEQFF
>-|TRBV2|-|TRBJ2-7
TGTGCCAGCAGTGAATTACCAGGGAAGATTTACGAGCAGTACTTC
CASSELPGKIYEQYF
>-|TRBV9|-|TRBJ2-3
TGTGCCAGCAGCGTAGTGGAATCCGGGGGCACAGATACGCAGTATTTT
CASSVVESGGTDTQYF
>-|TRBV6-5|-|TRBJ2-1
TGTGCCAGCAGTTACTTCGAGGGGATCCACAATGAGCAGTTCTTC
CASSYFEGIHNEQFF
>-|TRBV19|TRBD2|TRBJ2-3
TGTGCCAGTAGTATATCGGGGACTAGCGGAACTACGCAGTATTTT
CASSISGTSGTTQYF
>-|TRBV6-1|-|TRBJ2-7
TGTGCCAGCAGTCCCCGTAGTGGATTC
CASSPRSGF
>-|TRBV9|-|TRBJ2-3
TGTGCCAGCAGGGGCAGGGGAACAGATACGCAGTATTTT
CASRGRGTDTQYF
>-|TRBV6-1|TRBD2|TRBJ2-2
TGTGCCAGCAGTGATTACCCGGGACTAGCGGGAGGTAGTGGGGAGCTGTTTTTT
CASSDYPGLAGGSGELFF
>-|TRBV11-2|-|TRBJ1-5
TGTGCCAGCAGCTTGGGCGGGACTCAGCCCCAGCATTTT
CASSLGGTQPQHF
>-|TRBV11-2|-|TRBJ1-1
TGTGCCAGCAGCCCCTACTATAGTTATGGCACTGAAGCTTTCTTT
CASSPYYSYGTEAFF